The 8 T cell receptor beta chains presented below share a single source sample, sequenced in a study of Graves' ophthalmopathy and Graves' hyperthyroidism. RNA transcripts provided the template for amplifying TCR beta CDR3 regions. RT-PCR in the first round used HTBI primers; a second-round multiplex PCR followed. MiXCR, run by TCRdb on the multiplex PCR reads, gives a single entry per CDR3 protein. In the table there are 400,000 to 500,000 distinct CDR3 sequences, around a fifth of which are singletons. Sequenced material: peripheral blood. Receptors were obtained from a woman younger than 30 with stable Graves' hyperthyroidism.

This clonotype occurred many times. The gene calls are TRBV7-6 and TRBJ2-5, with D maybe TRBD2 (6 bases). The CDR3 extends over 16 amino acids. Germline-derived CDR1 and CDR2 are SGHVS and FNYEAQ. The V gene lost 0 bases and the J gene lost 5 bases, with 16 bases spanning the gap. CDR3 coding DNA: TGTGCCAGCAGCTTAGCGTCGGTGGGGGGTTTTGAGACCCAGTACTTC. This sequence encodes CASSLASVGGFETQYF.

Many counts were recorded for this clonotype. This chain uses TRBV19 with TRBJ2-7; D perhaps matches TRBD2 (6 bases). This CDR3 is 14 amino acids long. Germline V gives CDR1 LNHDA, CDR2 SQIVND (reference sequence). V lost 2 bases to trimming and J lost 0 bases, with 8 bases between them. The CDR3 protein is CASSILGSSYEQYF. The CDR3, as DNA: TGTGCCAGTAGTATACTCGGGAGCTCCTACGAGCAGTACTTC. Full variable domain (missing parts from reference TRBV19 and TRBJ2-7): DGGITQSPKYLFRKEGQNVTLSCEQNLNHDAMYWYRQDPGQGLRLIYYSQIVNDFQKGDIAEGYSVSREKKESFPLTVTSAQKNPTAFYLCASSILGSSYEQYFGPGTRLTVT.

This clonotype appeared many times. The chain has TRBV6-1 and TRBJ1-5, with D uncertain. Germline CDR1 is MNHNS and CDR2 is SASEGT. The CDR3 loop spans 15 amino acids. V shed 5 bases and J shed 3 bases, with 14 bases lying between them. The CDR3 DNA reads TGTGCCAGCAGTCCAGGATTCCCACTCAATCAGCCCCAGCATTTT. Its protein is CASSPGFPLNQPQHF.

This clonotype was counted at least ten times. The V call is TRBV12-3 or TRBV12-4, the J call TRBJ1-2; D is ambiguous. The CDR3 extends over 13 amino acids. Trimming pared 3 bases from V and 2 bases from J, leaving 7 bases between. In DNA form, the CDR3 reads TGTGCCAGCAGTTTGAGAGGGAACTATGGCTACACCTTC. This encodes CASSLRGNYGYTF.

This clonotype was detected ten times or more. The chain employs TRBV24-1 and TRBJ1-2; 7 bases align to TRBD1. J was trimmed by 6 bases and V by 4 bases; bases with no gene match: 7. This CDR3 has 14 residues. The germline CDR1 and CDR2 sequences are KGHDR and SFDVKD. CDR3 sequence (DNA): TGTGCCACCAGTGACCCCCGACAGGGTCATGGCTACACCTTC. This gives the protein CATSDPRQGHGYTF.

This clonotype has a count of ten or more. V is TRBV15 and J is TRBJ1-2; tentative D call: TRBD1 (6 bases). V dropped 3 bases and J dropped 5 bases, with 13 bases sitting between them. This CDR3 region has 14 residues. The germline V gene has CDR1 LNHNV and CDR2 YYDKDF (reference sequence). The CDR3 coding sequence is TGTGCCACCAGCAGCCTAGAAGGGGGGTATGGCTACACCTTC. It encodes CATSSLEGGYGYTF.

This clonotype was observed many times. The chain carries TRBV12-3 or TRBV12-4 and TRBJ2-5, with TRBD1 matching over 8 bases. The CDR3 has 13 amino acids. V shed 6 bases, J shed 1 base, and the junction held 1 base outside the gene matches. The chain's CDR3 is CASSDRGQETQYF. As DNA, the CDR3 is TGTGCCAGCAGCGACAGGGGCCAAGAGACCCAGTACTTC.

The chain recombines TRBV2 with TRBJ1-1; D is ambiguous. Germline loops: CDR1 SNHLY, CDR2 FYNNEI. This CDR3 region has 14 residues. Trimming pared 6 bases from V and 3 bases from J, leaving 14 bases between. The chain's CDR3 is CASSPRLVDTEAFF. The CDR3 coding sequence is TGTGCCAGCAGCCCTCGGTTAGTCGACACTGAAGCTTTCTTT.